This TCR beta chain appears in the sequencing data of a study of cytomegalovirus exposure and HLA in healthy donors. Study-level findings and limits: Reported performance of the classifier showed diagnosis of cytomegalovirus status with high specificity and sensitivity. The authors listed 150 to 200 TCR beta chains as cytomegalovirus-associated.

On this clone itself: What it binds is unknown.

Using immunoSEQ multiplex PCR, the repertoire was profiled, and TCRdb retains in-frame clones only, with some absent. The data show approximately 170,000 clones, about 85% seen once. Trimming stripped 6 bases from V and 1 base from J, with 16 bases between. This CDR3 contains 15 residues. CDR1 and CDR2 (germline): SGHRS, YFSETQ. Input material: PBMCs. This receptor was obtained from a man aged 25 to 45 in good health and CMV-seropositive. The chain carries TRBV5-1 and TRBJ1-1; maybe TRBD1 (5 bases). CDR3 protein: CASKGGAIGNTEAFF. CDR3 bases: TGCGCCAGCAAAGGCGGGGCCATTGGGAACACTGAAGCTTTCTTT.